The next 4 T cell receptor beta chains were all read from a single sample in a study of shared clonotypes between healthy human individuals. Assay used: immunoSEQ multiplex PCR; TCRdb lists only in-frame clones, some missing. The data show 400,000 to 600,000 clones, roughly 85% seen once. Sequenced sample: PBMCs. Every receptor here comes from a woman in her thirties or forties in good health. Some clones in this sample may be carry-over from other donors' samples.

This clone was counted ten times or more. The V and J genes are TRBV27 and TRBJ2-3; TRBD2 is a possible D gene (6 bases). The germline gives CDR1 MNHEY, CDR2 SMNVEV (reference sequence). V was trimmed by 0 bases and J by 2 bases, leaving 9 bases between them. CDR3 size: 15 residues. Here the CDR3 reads CASSLSEGHTDTQYF. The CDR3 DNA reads TGTGCCAGCAGTTTATCGGAGGGCCACACAGATACGCAGTATTTT.

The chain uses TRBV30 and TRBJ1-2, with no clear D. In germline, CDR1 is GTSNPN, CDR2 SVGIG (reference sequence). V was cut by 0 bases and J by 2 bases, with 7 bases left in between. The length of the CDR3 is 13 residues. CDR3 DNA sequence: TGTGCCTGGAGTGTTTTAGTAAACTATGGCTACACCTTC. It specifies CAWSVLVNYGYTF.

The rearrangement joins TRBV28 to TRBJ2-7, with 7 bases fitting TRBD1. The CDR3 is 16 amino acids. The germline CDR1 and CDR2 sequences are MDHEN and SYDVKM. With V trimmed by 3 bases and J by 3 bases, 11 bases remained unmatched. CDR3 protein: CASSFRPGQIYYEQYF. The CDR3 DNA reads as TGTGCCAGCAGTTTCCGTCCGGGACAGATTTACTACGAGCAGTACTTC.

CDR3 amino acids: CASSERRMANEQFF. The CDR3 nucleotides read TGTGCCAGCAGTGAAAGGAGAATGGCCAATGAGCAGTTCTTC. The chain combines TRBV6-1 with TRBJ2-1; no definite D call. CDR3 length equals 14 residues. With 2 bases removed from V and 6 bases from J, the gap between germline ends came to 11 bases. The germline gives CDR1 MNHNS, CDR2 SASEGT.